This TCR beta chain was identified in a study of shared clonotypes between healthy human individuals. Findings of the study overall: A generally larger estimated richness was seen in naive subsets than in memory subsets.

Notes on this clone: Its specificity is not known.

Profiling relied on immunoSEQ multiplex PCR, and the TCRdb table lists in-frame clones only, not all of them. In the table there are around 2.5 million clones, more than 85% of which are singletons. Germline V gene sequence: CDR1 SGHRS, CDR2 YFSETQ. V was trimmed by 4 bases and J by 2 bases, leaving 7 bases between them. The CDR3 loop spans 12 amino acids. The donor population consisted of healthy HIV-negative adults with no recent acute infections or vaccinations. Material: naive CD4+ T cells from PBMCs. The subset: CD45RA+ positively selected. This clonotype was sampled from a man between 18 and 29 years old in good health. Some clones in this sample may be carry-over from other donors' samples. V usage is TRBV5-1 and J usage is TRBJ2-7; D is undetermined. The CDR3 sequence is CASSASTYEQYF. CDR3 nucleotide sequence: TGCGCCAGCAGCGCGAGCACCTACGAGCAGTACTTC.